This TCR beta chain was sequenced during a study of blood T cells in healthy people across ages. For the study at large: There was about one barcoded beta molecule captured by template switching per two T cells. Findings of the study overall: TCR beta diversity was tightly associated with the proportion of naive T cells.

After removal of 5 bases from V and 9 bases from J, the junction contained 10 bases not matched to a gene. CDR3 length: 14 residues. Germline assignment: CDR1 PRHDT and CDR2 FYEKMQ (reference sequence). On this clonotype: Its target is not known.

Next came a second PCR, run for roughly 6 to 11 cycles, which used a sample-barcoded 5' primer along with a J-beta primer mix. Each cDNA was tagged by a template-switch adaptor containing 12 random nucleotides. MiXCR, run by TCRdb on the 5' RACE reads, gives a single entry per CDR3 protein. Here the sample spans roughly 1.7 million distinct CDR3 sequences, 34% being singletons. There were at least 5 micrograms of total RNA extracted from every sample. The V call is TRBV13, the J call TRBJ2-7; TRBD1 aligns across 10 bases. The sequence was collected from a woman aged 25 to 39 in good health. Sequences were obtained from blood. In DNA form, the CDR3 reads TGTGCCAGCAGCCCCCGGGACAGGGGACGCGTGCAGTACTTC. Translation gives CASSPRDRGRVQYF. The whole variable domain, filled in from reference TRBV13 and TRBJ2-7, reads AAGVIQSPRHLIKEKRETATLKCYPIPRHDTVYWYQQGPGQDPQFLISFYEKMQSDKGSIPDRFSAQQFSDYHSELNMSSLELGDSALYFCASSPRDRGRVQYFGPGTRLTVT.